This T cell receptor beta chain comes out of a study of blood T cell repertoires in COVID-19. Overall study context: The United States, Italy and Spain were the sources of the acute and convalescent COVID-19 samples.

Study processing details: The authors estimated nucleated cell counts from reference gene primer amplification. Assay: immunoSEQ multiplex PCR; the TCRdb copy retains only in-frame clones and omits some. V, J and clone size are taken as reported in that table, and D and trimming were inferred from the DNA itself. The top ten hold about a tenth of the sample, which has 200,000 or so clones, roughly 87% seen once. In assigning cohorts, the study relied on participant-reported clinical history. Germline values: CDR1 MNHEY, CDR2 SMNVEV (reference sequence). CDR3 length equals 16 residues. J was trimmed by 4 bases and V by 7 bases; bases with no gene match: 10. This clone has just a few counts.

Source material: PBMCs or T cells enriched from blood (not recorded which). The clonotype comes from a man aged 25 to 40 who had recovered from COVID-19. The chain has TRBV27 and TRBJ2-1, with 10 bases fitting TRBD2. The CDR3 loop reads CASTLVAGGDYNEQFF. The CDR3, as DNA: TGTGCCAGCACCCTCGTAGCGGGAGGAGATTACAATGAGCAGTTCTTC.